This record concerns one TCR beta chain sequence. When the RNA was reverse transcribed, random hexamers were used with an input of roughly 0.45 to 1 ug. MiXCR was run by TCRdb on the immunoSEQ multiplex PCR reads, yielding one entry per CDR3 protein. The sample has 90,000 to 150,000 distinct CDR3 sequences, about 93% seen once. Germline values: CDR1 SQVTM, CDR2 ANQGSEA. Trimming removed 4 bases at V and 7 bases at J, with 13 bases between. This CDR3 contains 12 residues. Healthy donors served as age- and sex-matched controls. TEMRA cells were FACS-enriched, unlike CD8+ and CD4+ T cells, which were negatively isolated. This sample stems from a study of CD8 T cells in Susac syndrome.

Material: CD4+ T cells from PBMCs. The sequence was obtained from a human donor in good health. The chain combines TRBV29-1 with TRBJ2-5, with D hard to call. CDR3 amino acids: CSVGSSVGTQYF. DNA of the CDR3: TGCAGCGTTGGTTCAAGCGTTGGGACCCAGTACTTC.